This TCR beta chain was identified during a study of blood T cell repertoires in COVID-19. In the study overall: Samples came from the United States, Italy and Spain, spanning acute and convalescent COVID-19. T cells, B-cell-depleted T cells, or PBMCs provided the cDNA or gDNA that served as material.

CDR3 size: 15 residues. With V trimmed by 3 bases and J by 6 bases, 9 bases remained unmatched. The germline CDR1 and CDR2 sequences are KGHDR and SFDVKD. The method was immunoSEQ multiplex PCR; TCRdb's version includes in-frame clones alone and lacks a portion of them. The sample has more than 150,000 clones; under 90% are singletons. This clonotype was obtained from a man aged 35 to 55 with acute or convalescent COVID-19. The sample was peripheral blood. The chain is built from TRBV24-1 and TRBJ1-2; 7 positions agree with TRBD1. CDR3 loop: CATSDRPGGVDGYTF. For the CDR3, the DNA is TGTGCCACCAGTGATCGCCCAGGGGGTGTTGATGGCTACACCTTC.